The clone carrying this T cell receptor beta chain was observed a single time. The data were taken from a study of siplizumab effects on memory and regulatory T cells. Profiling relied on immunoSEQ multiplex PCR, and the TCRdb table lists in-frame clones only, not all of them. In the table there are tens of thousands of clones, 75% to 90% of which are singletons. The CDR3 covers 15 residues. Per germline, CDR1 SGHRS and CDR2 YFSETQ. V was pared by 0 bases and J by 0 bases, with 7 bases between. The rearrangement links TRBV5-1 to TRBJ2-1; the D gene is possibly TRBD2 (5 bases). Sequencing was done on a sample of memory CD4+ T cells sorted from blood. The sequence came from a human donor in good health. The CDR3 DNA sequence: TGCGCCAGCAGCTTGGCGGGGAGCTCCTACAATGAGCAGTTCTTC. It is translated as CASSLAGSSYNEQFF.